This TCR beta chain was found in a study of spatial heterogeneity in lung cancer. Study summary: The study found that TCR transcript counts in tumor regions correlated strongly with a matched bulk RNA-seq T cell module score.

Documented time point: sample taken at primary tumor resection. Material for sequencing was whole RNA from tumor, nontumor lung or frozen PBMC, left unsorted. Each molecule of TCR cDNA was tagged with one unique molecular identifier. From the 5' RACE reads, TCRdb called clonotypes with MiXCR, one entry per CDR3 protein. Of about 16,000 distinct CDR3 sequences listed, under 7% are singletons. Regarding the study as a whole: Mutation tallies in tumors tracked expanded intratumoral alpha and beta TCR counts.

CDR1 MNHNS and CDR2 SASEGT come from the germline V gene. The CDR3 consists of 13 residues. V lost 2 bases to trimming and J lost 8 bases, with 7 bases between them. This clonotype was found many times. Its antigen is currently unknown. This TCR derives from a female donor with early-stage non-small cell lung cancer. V and J are TRBV6-1 and TRBJ1-6; D gene unclear. This specimen consisted of lung tumor tissue, obtained at surgery. The CDR3 spells CASSEYRDSPLHF. The CDR3, as DNA: TGTGCCAGCAGTGAATATCGGGATTCACCCCTCCACTTT.